The present TCR beta chain was sequenced within a study of blood T cells in healthy people across ages. A word on this clonotype: Antigen: not known.

The authors ran a second PCR of 7 to 11 cycles using a sample-barcoded 5' primer and a J-beta primer mix. Each CDR3 protein gets one entry after TCRdb re-called the 5' RACE reads with MiXCR. The sample lists hundreds of thousands of distinct CDR3 sequences, less than 45% occurring once. CDR1 and CDR2 from the germline V gene are SGHAT and FQNNGV. V dropped 6 bases and J dropped 6 bases, with 9 bases sitting between them. This CDR3 is 13 amino acids long. The study's findings and limits: Whereas aged donors had fewer naive CD4+ cells, long-lived donors had more of them and higher diversity. The study regarded diversity estimates from one million T cells as underestimates.

V gene TRBV11-2 combines with J gene TRBJ1-6; D not resolved. The TCR comes from an elderly man in good health. What was sequenced was blood. The CDR3 DNA reads as TGTGCCAGCAGGGAAAACCGTAATTCACCCCTCCACTTT. Its protein is CASRENRNSPLHF.